This T cell receptor (beta chain) derives from a study of T cell repertoires in cytomegalovirus infection. In the case of this clonotype: Its antigen is undetermined.

TCRdb independently ran MiXCR on the reads; one entry per CDR3 protein. The sample lists some 99,000 distinct CDR3 sequences; about 28% were seen once. CDR3 size: 15 residues. CDR1 SGHTA and CDR2 FQGTGA come from the germline V gene. Trimming cost V 9 bases and J 4 bases; bases outside gene matches: 7. The V call is TRBV7-3, the J call TRBJ2-2, with 11 positions matching TRBD2. This specimen consisted of CD8+ T cells from cultured PBMCs, obtained from culture after CMV antigen stimulation. The receptor's source is a human donor in good health (CMV status not recorded). Some clones in this sample may be carry-over from other donors' samples. CDR3 in amino acids: CASLSGGASTGELFF. The CDR3 bases are TGTGCCAGTCTTAGCGGGGGGGCGAGCACCGGGGAGCTGTTTTTT.